The rows below give T cell receptor beta chains drawn from one sample of a study of vaccination and CD4 T cells after COVID-19. TCRdb recomputed calls from the PCR reads with MiXCR, one row per CDR3 protein. The sample carries 9,500 to 15,000 distinct CDR3 sequences, 75% recorded once. Which antigens these TCRs recognize remains unknown. Sequenced material: CD4+ T cells from blood, cultured in vitro. These receptors originate from a human donor who had recovered from COVID-19. CDR3s include the opening cysteine and the closing phenylalanine or tryptophan. The order of the fields is clone size, D gene, V gene, J gene, CDR3 protein, CDR3 DNA. The D gene is left open where the match is weak. For some rows the clone size is stated as once, few or many, or as a class when expanded; others skip it.

abundance: NA; d_gene: NA; v_gene: TRBV7-2; j_gene: TRBJ1-2; CDR3aa: CASSSSAGSYGYTF; CDR3nt: TGTGCCAGCAGCTCCTCGGCGGGGAGTTATGGCTACACCTTC
abundance: few; d_gene: NA; v_gene: TRBV28; j_gene: TRBJ1-5; CDR3aa: CASSLGGGGNQPQHF; CDR3nt: TGTGCCAGCAGTTTAGGGGGAGGTGGCAATCAGCCCCAGCATTTT
abundance: NA; d_gene: TRBD2; v_gene: TRBV7-9; j_gene: TRBJ2-1; CDR3aa: CASSLASGRHQGQFF; CDR3nt: TGTGCCTCTTCCCTGGCTAGCGGGCGCCACCAGGGGCAGTTCTTC
abundance: few; d_gene: NA; v_gene: TRBV19; j_gene: TRBJ1-2; CDR3aa: CASSTGTGLPYGYTF; CDR3nt: TGTGCCAGTAGTACTGGGACGGGACTTCCCTATGGCTACACCTTC
abundance: once; d_gene: NA; v_gene: TRBV29-1; j_gene: TRBJ2-2; CDR3aa: CSVRLVLTGELFF; CDR3nt: TGCAGCGTTCGGCTAGTTTTAACCGGGGAGCTGTTTTTT
abundance: NA; d_gene: NA; v_gene: TRBV27; j_gene: TRBJ1-6; CDR3aa: CASSLAGNLGSPLHF; CDR3nt: TGTGCCAGCAGTCTGGCAGGGAACCTGGGTTCACCCCTCCACTTT
abundance: NA; d_gene: NA; v_gene: TRBV6-1; j_gene: TRBJ1-5; CDR3aa: CASRRKVDYSNQPQHF; CDR3nt: TGTGCCAGCAGACGAAAAGTGGATTATAGCAATCAGCCCCAGCATTTT
abundance: few; d_gene: NA; v_gene: TRBV6-4; j_gene: TRBJ1-2; CDR3aa: CASSPGGNYGYTF; CDR3nt: TGTGCCAGCAGTCCCGGAGGGAACTATGGCTACACCTTC
abundance: NA; d_gene: TRBD2; v_gene: TRBV28; j_gene: TRBJ2-7; CDR3aa: CASIQGSGGAYEQYF; CDR3nt: TGTGCCAGCATACAGGGTAGCGGGGGGGCCTACGAGCAGTACTTC
abundance: NA; d_gene: NA; v_gene: TRBV19; j_gene: TRBJ1-1; CDR3aa: CASTLGRGAEAFF; CDR3nt: TGTGCCAGTACCCTTGGGAGGGGCGCTGAAGCTTTCTTT
abundance: NA; d_gene: TRBD1; v_gene: TRBV12-3/TRBV12-4; j_gene: TRBJ1-3; CDR3aa: CAIRVGGTGNTIYF; CDR3nt: TGTGCCATCAGGGTAGGGGGCACTGGAAACACCATATATTTT
abundance: few; d_gene: NA; v_gene: TRBV24-1; j_gene: TRBJ1-2; CDR3aa: CATSDSNYYGYTF; CDR3nt: TGTGCCACCAGTGATTCCAACTACTATGGCTACACCTTC
abundance: NA; d_gene: NA; v_gene: TRBV19; j_gene: TRBJ1-5; CDR3aa: CASSIVYLPAGGNQAQHF; CDR3nt: TGTGCCAGTAGTATAGTCTACCTTCCGGCAGGTGGGAATCAGGCCCAGCATTTT
abundance: NA; d_gene: NA; v_gene: TRBV19; j_gene: TRBJ1-5; CDR3aa: CASSITPTGYQPQHF; CDR3nt: TGTGCCAGTAGTATTACGCCGACAGGCTATCAGCCCCAGCATTTT
abundance: NA; d_gene: NA; v_gene: TRBV9; j_gene: TRBJ1-6; CDR3aa: CASSVGVSSYNSPLHF; CDR3nt: TGTGCCAGCAGCGTAGGGGTTAGCTCCTATAATTCACCCCTCCACTTT
abundance: NA; d_gene: NA; v_gene: TRBV7-8; j_gene: TRBJ2-5; CDR3aa: CASSLAYTFQETQYF; CDR3nt: TGTGCCAGCAGCTTAGCGTATACCTTCCAAGAGACCCAGTACTTC
abundance: NA; d_gene: TRBD2; v_gene: TRBV7-3; j_gene: TRBJ2-7; CDR3aa: CASSAQREGEQYF; CDR3nt: TGTGCCAGCAGCGCCCAGCGGGAGGGGGAGCAGTACTTC
abundance: NA; d_gene: NA; v_gene: TRBV10-2; j_gene: TRBJ1-5; CDR3aa: CASSDPRSGNQPQHF; CDR3nt: TGCGCCAGCAGTGACCCACGCTCGGGCAATCAGCCCCAGCATTTT
abundance: NA; d_gene: TRBD1; v_gene: TRBV20-1; j_gene: TRBJ1-5; CDR3aa: CSAPDRANQPQHF; CDR3nt: TGCAGTGCTCCCGACAGGGCAAATCAGCCCCAGCATTTT
abundance: NA; d_gene: NA; v_gene: TRBV28; j_gene: TRBJ2-3; CDR3aa: CASSSLPDSAKPTQYF; CDR3nt: TGTGCCAGCAGTTCCCTCCCGGATTCGGCGAAGCCTACGCAGTATTTT
abundance: NA; d_gene: TRBD1; v_gene: TRBV27; j_gene: TRBJ1-5; CDR3aa: CASRSGQVNNQPQHF; CDR3nt: TGTGCCAGCAGATCGGGACAGGTCAACAATCAGCCCCAGCATTTT
abundance: NA; d_gene: NA; v_gene: TRBV28; j_gene: TRBJ2-1; CDR3aa: CASSTPSINEQFF; CDR3nt: TGTGCCAGCAGCACCCCTTCTATTAATGAGCAGTTCTTC
abundance: NA; d_gene: TRBD1; v_gene: TRBV20-1; j_gene: TRBJ2-3; CDR3aa: CSANGQVSTDTQYF; CDR3nt: TGCAGTGCTAACGGACAGGTTAGCACAGATACGCAGTATTTT
abundance: NA; d_gene: NA; v_gene: TRBV7-8; j_gene: TRBJ1-3; CDR3aa: CASSEVRVGENTIYF; CDR3nt: TGTGCCAGCAGCGAGGTTCGGGTTGGGGAAAACACCATATATTTT
abundance: large; d_gene: NA; v_gene: TRBV6-1; j_gene: TRBJ1-1; CDR3aa: CASTPAVRGWTEAFF; CDR3nt: TGTGCCAGCACCCCCGCCGTGAGGGGGTGGACTGAAGCTTTCTTT
abundance: once; d_gene: NA; v_gene: TRBV20-1; j_gene: TRBJ1-1; CDR3aa: CSARRGVRGNTEAFF; CDR3nt: TGCAGTGCTAGAAGGGGTGTCAGGGGTAACACTGAAGCTTTCTTT
abundance: once; d_gene: NA; v_gene: TRBV18; j_gene: TRBJ1-4; CDR3aa: CASSPTGPEKLFF; CDR3nt: TGTGCCAGCTCACCGACAGGACCTGAAAAACTGTTTTTT
abundance: NA; d_gene: NA; v_gene: TRBV27; j_gene: TRBJ1-4; CDR3aa: CASRATNEKLFF; CDR3nt: TGTGCCAGCAGGGCAACTAATGAAAAACTGTTTTTT
abundance: NA; d_gene: TRBD1; v_gene: TRBV20-1; j_gene: TRBJ1-5; CDR3aa: CSARDRTGGPFYQPQHF; CDR3nt: TGCAGTGCTAGAGATCGGACAGGGGGCCCTTTCTATCAGCCCCAGCATTTT
abundance: NA; d_gene: TRBD1; v_gene: TRBV7-9; j_gene: TRBJ2-7; CDR3aa: CVSSTRTGLSYEQYF; CDR3nt: TGTGTCAGCAGCACCCGGACAGGCCTCTCCTACGAGCAGTACTTC
abundance: once; d_gene: TRBD1; v_gene: TRBV27; j_gene: TRBJ1-2; CDR3aa: CASSLGPGQGMGYGYTF; CDR3nt: TGTGCCAGCAGTTTGGGGCCGGGACAGGGGATGGGCTATGGCTACACCTTC
abundance: few; d_gene: TRBD2; v_gene: TRBV27; j_gene: TRBJ2-7; CDR3aa: CASSGGTSYNEQYF; CDR3nt: TGTGCCAGCAGCGGTGGGACTAGCTACAACGAGCAGTACTTC